These T cell receptor beta chains were read from a single sample in a study of T cell responses to AZD1222 COVID-19 vaccine. Generated by immunoSEQ multiplex PCR, the TCRdb table keeps only in-frame clones and is missing some. The repertoire holds some 100,000 clones, with around 90% as singletons. The source was peripheral blood, collected on day 0 of MenACWY control vaccination. The receptor source for this set is an adult in good health. Both conserved end residues are part of each CDR3. D genes are given only for firm matches. Size tells how often a clone was seen (once, few, many) or the class of an expanded clone, and some rows leave it out.

v_gene	d_gene	abundance	j_gene	CDR3nt	CDR3aa
TRBV5-6	.	.	TRBJ1-2	TGTGCCAGCAGCTTGCCCTCCTTCGGCGGGGGCGAGGAAAATGGCTACACCTTC	CASSLPSFGGGEENGYTF
TRBV7-2	.	.	TRBJ1-1	TGTGCCAGCAGCTTTGTATTTTTGGGTCCGACTGAAGCTTTCTTT	CASSFVFLGPTEAFF
TRBV10-3	TRBD1	.	TRBJ1-2	TGTGCCATCAGTGGACGGGACAGCTATGGCTACACCTTC	CAISGRDSYGYTF
TRBV21-1	.	.	TRBJ1-1	TGTGCCAGCAGCACCGCACCGGGCCCCATGAACACTGAAGCTTTCTTT	CASSTAPGPMNTEAFF
TRBV7-2	TRBD2	few	TRBJ2-7	TGTGCCAGCAGCCCTCAGTCGGGGGGGGTGGACGAGCAGTACTTC	CASSPQSGGVDEQYF
TRBV7-2	.	.	TRBJ2-3	TGTGCCAGCAGCTTAGCGCAAGGAGATACGCAGTATTTT	CASSLAQGDTQYF
TRBV12-2	.	.	TRBJ1-2	TGTGCAAGTCGCTTAGGAAGAGTAGTCCGTCCAATATCCGCCCGGGACTATGGCTACACCTTC	CASRLGRVVRPISARDYGYTF
TRBV27	.	.	TRBJ1-1	TGTGCCAGCAGTTACCGTAGAAACACTGAAGCTTTCTTT	CASSYRRNTEAFF
TRBV3-1/TRBV3-2	.	.	TRBJ1-2	TGTGCCAGCAGCCAAGGGAGGGGCTATGGCTACACCTTC	CASSQGRGYGYTF
TRBV6-2/TRBV6-3	.	few	TRBJ1-5	TGTGCCAGCAGTTACGGGGCTTATAGCAATCAGCCCCAGCATTTT	CASSYGAYSNQPQHF
TRBV7-9	.	.	TRBJ2-7	TGTGCCAGCAGCCCACGGACCCTCCCCTACGAGCAGTACTTC	CASSPRTLPYEQYF
TRBV5-4	.	many	TRBJ1-1	TGTGCCAGCAGATTTTGGGGGGGGTTGGGCACTGAAGCTTTCTTT	CASRFWGGLGTEAFF
TRBV27	.	many	TRBJ1-2	TGTGCCAGCAGTCTCCGGACCGGAGAGGCCACCTTC	CASSLRTGEATF
TRBV19	.	.	TRBJ1-5	TGTGCCAGTAGTATAGGGAATCAGCCCCAGCATTTT	CASSIGNQPQHF
TRBV27	.	.	TRBJ1-2	TGTGCCAGCAGTTTATTGAGGGGTTATGGCTACACCTTC	CASSLLRGYGYTF
TRBV5-6	TRBD1	.	TRBJ1-5	TGTGCCAGCAGCTCAAACAGGGGGAAGCAGCCCCAGCATTTT	CASSSNRGKQPQHF
TRBV9	TRBD1	.	TRBJ1-1	TGTGCCAGCAGTGGACAGGTGAGGCCTGAAGCTTTCTTT	CASSGQVRPEAFF
TRBV4-1	.	.	TRBJ1-1	TGCGCCAGCAGCCAAGATGGGGACACTGAAGCTTTCTTT	CASSQDGDTEAFF
TRBV6-1	.	.	TRBJ1-1	TGTGCCAGCAGTGAGGGGAACACGGTAGCTTTCTTT	CASSEGNTVAFF
TRBV30	TRBD2	few	TRBJ2-3	TGTGCCTGGTCTAGCGGGGGGGCCGCAGATACGCAGTATTTT	CAWSSGGAADTQYF
TRBV7-9	.	few	TRBJ2-2	TGTGCCAGCAGCTCTCCGGGCGGGGAGCTGTTTTTT	CASSSPGGELFF
TRBV19	TRBD1	.	TRBJ2-3	TGTGCCAGTAGGGGTATTTCGGATGACAGGGCCTCTAGCACAGATACGCAGTATTTT	CASRGISDDRASSTDTQYF
TRBV30	TRBD1	.	TRBJ1-2	TGTGCCTGGAGTGTAAATTTCCGACAGGGTGGCTACACCTTC	CAWSVNFRQGGYTF
TRBV10-3	TRBD2	once	TRBJ2-7	TGTGCCATCAGTGAGTCTCTAGCGGGGGAGCGCTACGAGCAGTACTTC	CAISESLAGERYEQYF
TRBV5-8	.	.	TRBJ2-2	TGTGCCAGCAGCTTCGAACGGGGGGCTCCCGCCGGGGAGCTGTTTTTT	CASSFERGAPAGELFF
TRBV5-1	TRBD1	.	TRBJ1-6	TGCGCCAGCAGCCCCGGGACAGGGGTCTCACCCCTCCACTTT	CASSPGTGVSPLHF
TRBV5-1	.	.	TRBJ1-5	TGCGCCAGCAGCTTGAGTGGGAGGGATCCACAGCCCCAGCATTTT	CASSLSGRDPQPQHF
TRBV9	.	.	TRBJ1-1	TGTGCCAGCAGCGTAGGTCGGGCCGTCGGCACTGAAGCTTTCTTT	CASSVGRAVGTEAFF
TRBV7-8	.	.	TRBJ2-1	TGTGCCAGCAGCTTAGCTAGGTGGGGGGGCAAGAATGAGCAGTTCTTC	CASSLARWGGKNEQFF
TRBV24-1	TRBD1	few	TRBJ1-3	TGTGCCACCAGTGATTTAATTTCCCCTCCGACAGGGCCAGCGGAGAACACCATATATTTT	CATSDLISPPTGPAENTIYF
TRBV9	.	.	TRBJ2-1	TGTGCCAGCAGCGCCCAAGCGGGCCCCTCCTACAATGAGCAGTTCTTC	CASSAQAGPSYNEQFF